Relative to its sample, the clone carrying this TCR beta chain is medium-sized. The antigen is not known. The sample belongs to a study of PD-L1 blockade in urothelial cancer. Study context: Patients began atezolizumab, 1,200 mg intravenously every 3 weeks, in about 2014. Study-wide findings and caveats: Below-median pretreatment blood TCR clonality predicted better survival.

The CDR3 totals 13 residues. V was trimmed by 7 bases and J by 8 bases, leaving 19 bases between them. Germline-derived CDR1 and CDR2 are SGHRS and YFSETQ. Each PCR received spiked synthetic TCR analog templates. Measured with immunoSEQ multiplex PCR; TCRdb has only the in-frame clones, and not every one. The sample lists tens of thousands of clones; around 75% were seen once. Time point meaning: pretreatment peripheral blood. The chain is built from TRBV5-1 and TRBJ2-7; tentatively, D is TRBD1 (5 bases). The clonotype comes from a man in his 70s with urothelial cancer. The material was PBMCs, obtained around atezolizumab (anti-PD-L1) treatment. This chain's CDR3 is CASSLGPDRKQYF. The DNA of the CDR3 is TGCGCCAGCTCGTTGGGGCCTGACAGAAAGCAGTACTTC.